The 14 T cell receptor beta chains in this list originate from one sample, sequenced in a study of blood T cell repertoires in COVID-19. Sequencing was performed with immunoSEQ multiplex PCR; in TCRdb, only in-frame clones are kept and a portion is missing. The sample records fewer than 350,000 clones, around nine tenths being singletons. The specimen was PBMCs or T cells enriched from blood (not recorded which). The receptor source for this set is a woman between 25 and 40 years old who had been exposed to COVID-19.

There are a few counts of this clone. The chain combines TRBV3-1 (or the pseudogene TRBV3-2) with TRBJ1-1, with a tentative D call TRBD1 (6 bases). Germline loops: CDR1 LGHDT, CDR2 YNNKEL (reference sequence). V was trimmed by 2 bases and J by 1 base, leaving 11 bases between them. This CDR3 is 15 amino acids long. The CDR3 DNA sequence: TGTGCCAGCAGCCAAAGGGGGTATACGAACACTGAAGCTTTCTTT. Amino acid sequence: CASSQRGYTNTEAFF.

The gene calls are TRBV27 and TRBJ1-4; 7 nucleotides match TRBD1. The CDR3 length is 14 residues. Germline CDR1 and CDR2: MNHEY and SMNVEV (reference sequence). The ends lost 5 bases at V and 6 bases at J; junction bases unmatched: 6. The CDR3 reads CASSRQGEYEKLFF. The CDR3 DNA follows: TGTGCCAGCAGTCGGCAGGGGGAATATGAAAAACTGTTTTTT.

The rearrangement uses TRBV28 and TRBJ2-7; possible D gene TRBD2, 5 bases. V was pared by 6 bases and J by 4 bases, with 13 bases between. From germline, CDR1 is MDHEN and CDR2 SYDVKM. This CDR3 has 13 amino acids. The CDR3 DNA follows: TGTGCCAGCAGCCTCCCCGGGATATACGAGCAGTACTTC. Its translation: CASSLPGIYEQYF.

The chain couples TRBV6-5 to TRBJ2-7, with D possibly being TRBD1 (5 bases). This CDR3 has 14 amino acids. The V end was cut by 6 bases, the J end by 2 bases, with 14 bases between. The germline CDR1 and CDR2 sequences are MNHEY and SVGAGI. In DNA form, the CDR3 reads TGTGCCAGCAGCAGGAGCAGGGAAGCCTACGAGCAGTACTTC. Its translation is CASSRSREAYEQYF.

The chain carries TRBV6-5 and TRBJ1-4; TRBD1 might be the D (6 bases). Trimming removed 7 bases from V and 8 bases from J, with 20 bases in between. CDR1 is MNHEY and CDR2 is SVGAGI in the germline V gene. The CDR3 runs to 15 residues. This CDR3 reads CASNSGSTGIEKLFF. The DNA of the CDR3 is TGTGCCAGCAACTCAGGCTCGACAGGAATAGAAAAACTGTTTTTT.

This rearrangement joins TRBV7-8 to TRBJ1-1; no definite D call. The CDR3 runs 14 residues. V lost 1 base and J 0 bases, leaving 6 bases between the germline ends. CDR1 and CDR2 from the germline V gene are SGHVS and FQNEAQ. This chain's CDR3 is CASSLVQMNTEAFF. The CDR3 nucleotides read TGTGCCAGCAGCTTAGTTCAGATGAACACTGAAGCTTTCTTT.

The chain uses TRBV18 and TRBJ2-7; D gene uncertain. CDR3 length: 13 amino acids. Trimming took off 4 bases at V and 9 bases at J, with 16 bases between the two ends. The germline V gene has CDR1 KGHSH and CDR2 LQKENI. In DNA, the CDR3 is TGTGCCAGCTCACTCCCACACCTCGAACGGCAGTACTTC. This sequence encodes CASSLPHLERQYF.

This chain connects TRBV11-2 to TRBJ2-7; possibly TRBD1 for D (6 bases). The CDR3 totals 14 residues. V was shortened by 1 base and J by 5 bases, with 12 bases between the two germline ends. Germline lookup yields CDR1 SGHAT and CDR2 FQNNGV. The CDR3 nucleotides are TGTGCCAGCAGCTTAGTCACAGGGTCCCACGAGCAGTACTTC. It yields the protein CASSLVTGSHEQYF.

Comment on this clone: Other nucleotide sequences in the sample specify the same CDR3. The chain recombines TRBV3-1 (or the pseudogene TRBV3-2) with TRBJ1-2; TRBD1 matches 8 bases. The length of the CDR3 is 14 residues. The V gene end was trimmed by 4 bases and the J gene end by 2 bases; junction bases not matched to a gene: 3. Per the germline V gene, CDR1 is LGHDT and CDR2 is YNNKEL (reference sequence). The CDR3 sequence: CASSPGQGNYGYTF. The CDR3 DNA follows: TGTGCCAGCAGCCCTGGACAGGGAAACTATGGCTACACCTTC.

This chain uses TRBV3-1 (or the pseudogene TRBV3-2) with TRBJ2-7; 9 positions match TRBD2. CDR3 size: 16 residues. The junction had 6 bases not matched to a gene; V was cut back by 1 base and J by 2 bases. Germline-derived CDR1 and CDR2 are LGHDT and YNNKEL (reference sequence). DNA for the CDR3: TGTGCCAGCAGCCAAGTACAGACTAGCGGAGCCTACGAGCAGTACTTC. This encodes CASSQVQTSGAYEQYF.

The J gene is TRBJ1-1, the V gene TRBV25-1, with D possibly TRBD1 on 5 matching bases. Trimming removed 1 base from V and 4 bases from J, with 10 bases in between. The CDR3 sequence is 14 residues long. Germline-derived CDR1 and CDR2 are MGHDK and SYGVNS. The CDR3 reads CASSELVTGTEAFF. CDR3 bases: TGTGCCAGCAGTGAATTGGTCACAGGCACTGAAGCTTTCTTT. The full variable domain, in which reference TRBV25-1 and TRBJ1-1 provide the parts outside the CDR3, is EADIYQTPRYLVIGTGKKITLECSQTMGHDKMYWYQQDPGMELHLIHYSYGVNSTEKGDLSSESTVSRIRTEHFPLTLESARPSHTSQYLCASSELVTGTEAFFGQGTRLTVV.

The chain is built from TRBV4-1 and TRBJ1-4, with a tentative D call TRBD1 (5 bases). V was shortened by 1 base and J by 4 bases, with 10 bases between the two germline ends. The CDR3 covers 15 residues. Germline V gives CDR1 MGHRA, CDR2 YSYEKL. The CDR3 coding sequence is TGCGCCAGCAGCCAAGTGGGAGGGGTTAATGAAAAACTGTTTTTT. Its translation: CASSQVGGVNEKLFF.

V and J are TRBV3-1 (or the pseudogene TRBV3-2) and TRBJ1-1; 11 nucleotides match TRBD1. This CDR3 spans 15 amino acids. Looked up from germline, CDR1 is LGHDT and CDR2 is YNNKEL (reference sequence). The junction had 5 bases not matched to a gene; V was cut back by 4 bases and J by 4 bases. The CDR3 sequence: CASSLGQGAITEAFF. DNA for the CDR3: TGTGCCAGCAGCCTAGGACAGGGGGCCATCACTGAAGCTTTCTTT.

CDR3 amino acids: CASSRDRVEQPQHF. CDR3 DNA: TGTGCCAGCTCGCGGGACAGGGTAGAGCAGCCCCAGCATTTT. V gene TRBV18 combines with J gene TRBJ1-5, with 9 positions matching TRBD1. The CDR3 is 14 amino acids. The germline V gene has CDR1 KGHSH and CDR2 LQKENI. The ends lost 6 bases at V and 7 bases at J; junction bases unmatched: 7.